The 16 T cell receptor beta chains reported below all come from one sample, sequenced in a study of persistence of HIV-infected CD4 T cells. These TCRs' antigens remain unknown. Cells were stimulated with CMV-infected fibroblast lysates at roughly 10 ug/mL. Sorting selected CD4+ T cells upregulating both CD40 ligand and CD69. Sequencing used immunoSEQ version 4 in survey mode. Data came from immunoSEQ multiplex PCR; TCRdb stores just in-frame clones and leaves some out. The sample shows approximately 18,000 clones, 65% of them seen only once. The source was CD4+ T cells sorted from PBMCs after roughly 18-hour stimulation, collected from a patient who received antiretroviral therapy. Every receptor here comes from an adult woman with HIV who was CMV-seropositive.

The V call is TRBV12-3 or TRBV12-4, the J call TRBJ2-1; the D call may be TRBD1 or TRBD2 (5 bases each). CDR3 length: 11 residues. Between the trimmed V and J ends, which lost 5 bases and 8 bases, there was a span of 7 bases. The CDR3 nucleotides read TGTGCCAGCAGTAGGGGAGATGAGCAGTTCTTC. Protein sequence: CASSRGDEQFF.

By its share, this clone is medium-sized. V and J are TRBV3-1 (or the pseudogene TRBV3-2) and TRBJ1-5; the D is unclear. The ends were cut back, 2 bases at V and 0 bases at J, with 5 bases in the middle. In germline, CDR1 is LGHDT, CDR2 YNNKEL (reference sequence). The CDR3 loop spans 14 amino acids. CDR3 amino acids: CASSQSDSNQPQHF. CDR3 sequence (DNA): TGTGCCAGCAGCCAATCAGATAGCAATCAGCCCCAGCATTTT.

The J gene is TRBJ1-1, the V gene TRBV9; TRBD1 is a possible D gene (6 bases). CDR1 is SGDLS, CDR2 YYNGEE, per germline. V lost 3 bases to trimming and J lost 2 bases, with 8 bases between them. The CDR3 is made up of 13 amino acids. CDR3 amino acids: CASSAQGNTEAFF. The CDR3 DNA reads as TGTGCCAGCAGCGCACAGGGCAACACTGAAGCTTTCTTT. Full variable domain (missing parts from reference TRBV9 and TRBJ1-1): DSGVTQTPKHLITATGQRVTLRCSPRSGDLSVYWYQQSLDQGLQFLIQYYNGEERAKGNILERFSAQQFPDLHSELNLSSLELGDSALYFCASSAQGNTEAFFGQGTRLTVV.

In DNA form, the CDR3 reads TGCGCCAGCAGTGGCGGACTGAACACTGAAGCTTTCTTT. Protein: CASSGGLNTEAFF. This chain connects TRBV10-2 to TRBJ1-1; no firm D call. Germline values: CDR1 WSHSY, CDR2 SAAADI. Trimming left V 4 bases short and J 0 bases short, with 6 bases between. The CDR3 consists of 13 residues.

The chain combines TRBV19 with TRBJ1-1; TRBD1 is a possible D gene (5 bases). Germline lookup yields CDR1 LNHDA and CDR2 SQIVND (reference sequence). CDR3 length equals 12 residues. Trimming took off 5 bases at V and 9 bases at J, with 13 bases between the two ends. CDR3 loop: CASSGRTSQAFF. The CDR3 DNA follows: TGTGCCAGTAGTGGAAGGACAAGTCAAGCTTTCTTT.

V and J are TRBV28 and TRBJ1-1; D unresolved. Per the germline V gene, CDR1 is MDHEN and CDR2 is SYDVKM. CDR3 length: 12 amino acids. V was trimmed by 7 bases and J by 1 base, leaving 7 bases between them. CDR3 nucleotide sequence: TGTGCCAGCAAACACACGAACACTGAAGCTTTCTTT. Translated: CASKHTNTEAFF.

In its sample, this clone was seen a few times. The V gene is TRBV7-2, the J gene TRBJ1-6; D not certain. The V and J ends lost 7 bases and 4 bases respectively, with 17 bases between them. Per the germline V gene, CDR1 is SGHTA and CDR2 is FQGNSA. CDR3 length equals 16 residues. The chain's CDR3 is CASNIPRGLYNSPLHF. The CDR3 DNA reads TGTGCCAGCAACATTCCGAGAGGCCTTTATAATTCACCCCTCCACTTT.

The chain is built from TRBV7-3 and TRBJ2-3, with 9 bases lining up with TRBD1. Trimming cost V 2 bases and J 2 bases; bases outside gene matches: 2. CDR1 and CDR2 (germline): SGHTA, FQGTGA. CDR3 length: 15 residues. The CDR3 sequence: CASSLDRGITDTQYF. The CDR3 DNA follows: TGTGCCAGCAGCTTAGACAGGGGGATCACAGATACGCAGTATTTT.

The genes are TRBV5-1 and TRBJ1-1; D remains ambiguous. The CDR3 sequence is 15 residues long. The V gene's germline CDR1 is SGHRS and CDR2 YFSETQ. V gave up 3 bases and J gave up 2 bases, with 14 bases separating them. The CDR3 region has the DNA TGCGCCAGCAGCTCGGAGCAGGTGGCTAACACTGAAGCTTTCTTT. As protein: CASSSEQVANTEAFF.

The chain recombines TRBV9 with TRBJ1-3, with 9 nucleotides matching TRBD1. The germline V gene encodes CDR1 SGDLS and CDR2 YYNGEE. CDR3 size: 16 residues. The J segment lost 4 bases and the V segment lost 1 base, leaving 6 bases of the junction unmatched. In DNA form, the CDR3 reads TGTGCCAGCAGCGTAAAGGGACAGGGCCAGGGAAACACCATATATTTT. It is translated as CASSVKGQGQGNTIYF. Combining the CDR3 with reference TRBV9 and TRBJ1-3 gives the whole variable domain DSGVTQTPKHLITATGQRVTLRCSPRSGDLSVYWYQQSLDQGLQFLIQYYNGEERAKGNILERFSAQQFPDLHSELNLSSLELGDSALYFCASSVKGQGQGNTIYFGEGSWLTVV.

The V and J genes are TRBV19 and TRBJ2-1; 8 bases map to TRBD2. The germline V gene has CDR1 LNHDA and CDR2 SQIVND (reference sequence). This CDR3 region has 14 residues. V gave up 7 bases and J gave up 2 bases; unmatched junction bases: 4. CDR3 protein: CASKKRGPYNEQFF. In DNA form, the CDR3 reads TGTGCCAGTAAAAAGCGGGGGCCCTACAATGAGCAGTTCTTC.

This CDR3 reads CAWSKDPGRNPSGEAKNIQYF. Written as DNA, the CDR3 is TGTGCCTGGAGTAAGGACCCGGGACGCAACCCTAGCGGGGAAGCCAAAAACATTCAGTACTTC. This chain links TRBV30 with TRBJ2-4, with 9 bases lining up with TRBD2. From germline, CDR1 is GTSNPN and CDR2 SVGIG (reference sequence). The CDR3 length is 21 residues. V lost 2 bases, J lost 0 bases, and 20 bases stayed unmatched. Full variable domain (outside the CDR3, taken from reference TRBV30 and TRBJ2-4): SQTIHQWPATLVQPVGSPLSLECTVEGTSNPNLYWYRQAAGRGLQLLFYSVGIGQISSEVPQNLSASRPQDRQFILSSKKLLLSDSGFYLCAWSKDPGRNPSGEAKNIQYFGAGTRLSVL.

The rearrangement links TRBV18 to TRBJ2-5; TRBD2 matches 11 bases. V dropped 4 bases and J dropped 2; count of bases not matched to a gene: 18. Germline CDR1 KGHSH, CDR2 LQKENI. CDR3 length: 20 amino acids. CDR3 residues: CASSRLTGTSGPSQQETQYF. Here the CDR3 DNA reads TGTGCCAGCTCACGTTTAACAGGGACTAGCGGACCTAGCCAACAAGAGACCCAGTACTTC.

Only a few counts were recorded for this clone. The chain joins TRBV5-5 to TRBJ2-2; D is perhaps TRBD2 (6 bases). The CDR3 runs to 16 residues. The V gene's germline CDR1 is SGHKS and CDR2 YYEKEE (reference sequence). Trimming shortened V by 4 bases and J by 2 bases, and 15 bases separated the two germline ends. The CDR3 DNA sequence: TGTGCCAGCAGCGAGGCTGGGGGAGGAAACACCGGGGAGCTGTTTTTT. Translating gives CASSEAGGGNTGELFF.

The CDR3 spells CSVVVGFQETQYF. The CDR3 DNA reads TGCAGCGTTGTTGTGGGTTTCCAAGAGACCCAGTACTTC. The rearrangement joins TRBV29-1 to TRBJ2-5; no clear D gene. Per germline, CDR1 SQVTM and CDR2 ANQGSEA. This CDR3 has 13 residues. Trimming cost V 4 bases and J 1 base, with 10 bases left between them.

The CDR3 region is CASSVDNWGGQLNTEAFF. The CDR3 DNA follows: TGTGCCAGCAGCGTAGATAACTGGGGGGGACAGTTAAACACTGAAGCTTTCTTT. The J gene is TRBJ1-1, the V gene TRBV9, with 7 bases matching TRBD1. Germline assignment: CDR1 SGDLS and CDR2 YYNGEE. With V trimmed by 0 bases and J by 2 bases, 13 bases remained unmatched. This CDR3 has 18 amino acids.